This T cell receptor (beta chain) was sequenced for a study of blood T cell repertoires in COVID-19. Study-level information: Sites across the United States, Italy and Spain contributed samples from acute and convalescent COVID-19.

Per the authors' pipeline: Amplified reference gene primers provided the basis for estimating nucleated cell counts. Data came from immunoSEQ multiplex PCR; TCRdb stores just in-frame clones and leaves some out. V and J calls and clone size are copied from that table; D and trimming were computed from the DNA. Of about 270,000 clones in the sample, about 87% are singletons; the top ten hold 2% to 3%. Germline CDR1 and CDR2: SGHTS and YDEGEE. The V and J ends lost 2 bases and 0 bases respectively, with 9 bases between them. The CDR3 length is 15 residues. This clone was seen a handful of times. The receptor was isolated from a woman aged 45-65 years with acute or convalescent COVID-19. The sample comprised peripheral blood. The gene calls are TRBV5-8 and TRBJ1-3; D is undetermined. CDR3 protein: CASSFRGTSGNTIYF. DNA of the CDR3: TGTGCCAGCAGCTTCCGAGGAACCTCTGGAAACACCATATATTTT.